This passage covers 18 T cell receptor beta chains from one sample sequenced in a study of blood T cell repertoires in COVID-19. Sequencing was performed with immunoSEQ multiplex PCR; in TCRdb, only in-frame clones are kept and a portion is missing. The top ten hold around 1.2% of the sample, which has roughly 410,000 clones, more than 70% seen once. Sequencing was done on a sample of peripheral blood. The receptors derive from a man between 40 and 49 years old with acute or convalescent COVID-19.

The gene calls are TRBV27 and TRBJ1-2; D is perhaps TRBD1 (6 bases). The CDR3 contains 13 residues. The V end was cut by 5 bases, the J end by 1 base, with 8 bases between. Germline values: CDR1 MNHEY, CDR2 SMNVEV (reference sequence). Here the CDR3 DNA reads TGTGCCAGCAGTGGACAGAATAACTATGGCTACACCTTC. This gives the protein CASSGQNNYGYTF.

The chain links TRBV6-5 to TRBJ2-4, with D unclear. Trimming took off 2 bases at V and 8 bases at J, with 7 bases between the two ends. The CDR3 is 12 residues long. Looked up from germline, CDR1 is MNHEY and CDR2 is SVGAGI. The chain's CDR3 is CASSYGQDIQYF. DNA for the CDR3: TGTGCCAGCAGTTACGGGCAGGACATTCAGTACTTC.

The V and J genes are TRBV7-9 and TRBJ2-7; tentatively, D is TRBD1 (6 bases). From germline, CDR1 is SEHNR and CDR2 FQNEAQ (reference sequence). The germline V and J ends were trimmed by 5 bases and 0 bases, with 14 bases remaining between them. The CDR3 spans 15 residues. Here the CDR3 reads CASSLPTGASYEQYF. CDR3 DNA: TGTGCCAGCAGCCTTCCGACAGGTGCCTCCTACGAGCAGTACTTC.

This clone is a singleton in its sample. The chain recombines TRBV3-1 (or the pseudogene TRBV3-2) with TRBJ2-4, with D possibly matching TRBD1 (5 bases). The germline gives CDR1 LGHDT, CDR2 YNNKEL (reference sequence). Trimming left V 1 base short and J 0 bases short, with 16 bases between. The CDR3 is made up of 18 amino acids. The CDR3: CASSQARAAGLAKNIQYF. In DNA, the CDR3 is TGTGCCAGCAGCCAAGCCCGCGCGGCAGGGCTAGCCAAAAACATTCAGTACTTC.

This chain links TRBV7-2 with TRBJ1-1; tentatively, D is TRBD1 (6 bases). CDR1 is SGHTA and CDR2 is FQGNSA in the germline V gene. This CDR3 is built from 12 residues. With 5 bases removed from V and 11 bases from J, the gap between germline ends came to 15 bases. In DNA, the CDR3 is TGTGCCAGCAGCCTACGGACAGAAGTGGCTTTCTTT. Encoded protein: CASSLRTEVAFF.

This chain joins TRBV3-1 (or the pseudogene TRBV3-2) and TRBJ2-1; TRBD1 is a possible D gene (8 bases). Germline-derived CDR1 and CDR2 are LGHDT and YNNKEL (reference sequence). The CDR3 is 16 residues long. V was shortened by 5 bases and J by 4 bases, with 18 bases between the two germline ends. The CDR3 here is CASSARQGRAYNEQFF. The CDR3 coding sequence is TGTGCCAGCAGCGCCCGACAGGGGAGGGCATACAATGAGCAGTTCTTC.

V is TRBV7-3 and J is TRBJ2-1; 8 bases are a match to TRBD2. The CDR3 covers 17 residues. V was pared by 5 bases and J by 3 bases, with 12 bases of the junction left unmatched. Germline values: CDR1 SGHTA, CDR2 FQGTGA. The CDR3 loop reads CASSREGREPLYNEQFF. CDR3 DNA: TGTGCCAGCAGCCGGGAGGGAAGGGAACCCCTCTACAATGAGCAGTTCTTC.

The chain recombines TRBV5-1 with TRBJ1-4; 7 bases agree with TRBD1. V trimming: 4 bases; J trimming: 4 bases; junction bases outside the gene matches: 7. Looked up from germline, CDR1 is SGHRS and CDR2 is YFSETQ. The CDR3 is made up of 15 amino acids. CDR3: CASSDKQGNNEKLFF. The CDR3 DNA sequence: TGCGCCAGCAGCGACAAACAGGGGAATAATGAAAAACTGTTTTTT.

The chain couples TRBV7-2 to TRBJ2-1; TRBD2 matches at 12 bases. From germline, CDR1 is SGHTA and CDR2 FQGNSA. The trim removed 1 base at V and 8 bases at J, leaving 0 bases unmatched. The CDR3 is 14 residues long. The CDR3 is CASSLGLAGDEQFF. DNA of the CDR3: TGTGCCAGCAGCTTAGGACTAGCGGGAGATGAGCAGTTCTTC.

This rearrangement joins TRBV19 to TRBJ1-3; D remains ambiguous. Trimming removed 11 bases at V and 2 bases at J, with 16 bases between. CDR1 is LNHDA, CDR2 SQIVND, per germline (reference sequence). The CDR3 consists of 14 residues. The CDR3: CASHGVGTGNTIYF. Here the CDR3 DNA reads TGTGCCTCCCACGGGGTCGGAACTGGAAACACCATATATTTT.

V and J are TRBV7-9 and TRBJ1-3; D is uncertain. The CDR3 sequence is 15 residues long. Trimming cost V 5 bases and J 0 bases, with 11 bases left between them. Germline values: CDR1 SEHNR, CDR2 FQNEAQ (reference sequence). As DNA, the CDR3 is TGTGCCAGCAGCCCGGCGGGGTCCTCTGGAAACACCATATATTTT. This sequence encodes CASSPAGSSGNTIYF.

The chain uses TRBV27 and TRBJ1-2; the D gene is possibly TRBD1 (5 bases). The CDR3 is 16 amino acids. V lost 8 bases and J lost 0, with 19 bases in between. In germline, CDR1 is MNHEY, CDR2 SMNVEV (reference sequence). The DNA for the CDR3 is TGTGCCAGCCGAATTGACAGTGCCCTGTCTAACTATGGCTACACCTTC. Protein sequence: CASRIDSALSNYGYTF.

This clone was picked up one time. The gene calls are TRBV9 and TRBJ2-2; TRBD1 is a possible D gene (5 bases). Deletions cut 3 bases from V and 0 bases from J, with 12 bases between. The CDR3 has 16 amino acids. Germline V gives CDR1 SGDLS, CDR2 YYNGEE. CDR3 sequence: CASSDGQSANTGELFF. The CDR3 DNA sequence: TGTGCCAGCAGCGACGGACAATCAGCGAACACCGGGGAGCTGTTTTTT.

CDR3 nucleotide sequence: TGTGCCAGCAGCTTGGAACCGCCGGGACTAGCAGTGATAGGTGAGCAGTTCTTC. It yields the protein CASSLEPPGLAVIGEQFF. V gene TRBV5-6 combines with J gene TRBJ2-1; 9 bases agree with TRBD2. Germline V CDR1 and CDR2: SGHDT, YYEEEE. The CDR3 totals 18 residues. V gave up 0 bases and J gave up 9 bases; unmatched junction bases: 16.

The genes are TRBV6-1 and TRBJ1-2, with 7 bases aligning to TRBD1. The CDR3 is made up of 16 amino acids. Looked up from germline, CDR1 is MNHNS and CDR2 is SASEGT. V lost 3 bases, J lost 7 bases, and 14 bases stayed unmatched. CDR3 sequence (DNA): TGTGCCAGCAGTGATGTGGCAGGGGGTGTGGTGGGTGGCTACACCTTC. Amino acid sequence: CASSDVAGGVVGGYTF.

The rearrangement joins TRBV27 to TRBJ1-5; 7 positions match TRBD1. The CDR3 runs 16 residues. V lost 2 bases to trimming and J lost 6 bases; unmatched junction nucleotides: 10. The germline V gene has CDR1 MNHEY and CDR2 SMNVEV (reference sequence). The DNA for the CDR3 is TGTGCCAGCAGTTTAAGAACAGGGGCGGTTCTTCAGCCCCAGCATTTT. Its translation: CASSLRTGAVLQPQHF.

CDR3 DNA sequence: TGTGCCAGCAGTTTAGGGACAGGATCGGCGAACACCGGGGAGCTGTTTTTT. This encodes CASSLGTGSANTGELFF. V is TRBV27 and J is TRBJ2-2, with 8 bases that match TRBD1. J was trimmed by 0 bases and V by 2 bases; bases with no gene match: 5. The CDR3 spans 17 residues. Looked up from germline, CDR1 is MNHEY and CDR2 is SMNVEV (reference sequence).

V is TRBV18 and J is TRBJ1-1; 7 bases map to TRBD1. The CDR3 sequence is 16 residues long. Germline-derived CDR1 and CDR2 are KGHSH and LQKENI. Trimming cost V 3 bases and J 1 base; bases outside gene matches: 8. The CDR3 DNA reads as TGTGCCAGCTCACCGCAAAACAGGGGAGAGAACACTGAAGCTTTCTTT. This translates into CASSPQNRGENTEAFF.